This passage covers 15 T cell receptor beta chains from one sample sequenced in a study of CD8 T cells in ankylosing spondylitis. Study observations and caveats: Ankylosing spondylitis blood appeared to be characterized by a TCR beta motif of about eight highly homologous variants.

Their antigens are not known. TCRdb reprocessed the 5' RACE reads via MiXCR and lists one record per CDR3 protein. The profile shows about 500,000 distinct CDR3 sequences, more than 9.5% of them singletons. Sequenced sample: blood, either unsorted or a sorted T cell fraction (not recorded which). These TCRs come from a male donor with ankylosing spondylitis.

The chain couples TRBV29-1 to TRBJ2-7; TRBD2 matches 7 bases. Germline CDR1 reads SQVTM; CDR2 reads ANQGSEA. The CDR3 has 11 residues. Trimming at V came to 6 bases and at J to 6 bases, leaving 5 bases not matched to a gene. Here the CDR3 DNA reads TGCAGCGTCCCGGGGGGTCGCGAGCAGTACTTC. Its protein is CSVPGGREQYF.

The chain joins TRBV10-2 to TRBJ1-1; D uncertain. This CDR3 region has 12 residues. V was cut by 7 bases and J by 3 bases, with 9 bases left in between. The germline V gene encodes CDR1 WSHSY and CDR2 SAAADI. CDR3 protein: CASTHGDTEAFF. CDR3 DNA sequence: TGCGCCAGCACCCATGGGGACACTGAAGCTTTCTTT.

The genes are TRBV25-1 and TRBJ2-7, with D possibly called TRBD1 or TRBD2 (5 bases each). CDR3 length: 13 amino acids. Germline V gene lookup returns CDR1 MGHDK and CDR2 SYGVNS. The V gene lost 3 bases and the J gene lost 7 bases, with 13 bases spanning the gap. The CDR3 nucleotides read TGTGCCAGCAGTGAGGGGGTGGGGTTAGAGCAGTACTTC. Amino acids: CASSEGVGLEQYF.

This clonotype was observed a few times. V is TRBV3-1 and J is TRBJ2-2, with D perhaps TRBD2 (6 bases). This CDR3 has 17 residues. CDR1 and CDR2 from the germline V gene are LGHDT and YNNKEL (reference sequence). Trimming cost V 2 bases and J 8 bases, with 21 bases left between them. The DNA of the CDR3 is TGTGCCAGCAGCCAACCCCGGGGGATATCGTCGAGTGGGGAGCTGTTTTTT. Translating gives CASSQPRGISSSGELFF.

This clonotype has just a few counts. The chain combines TRBV13 with TRBJ2-7; D is possibly TRBD1 (5 bases). V was shortened by 3 bases and J by 5 bases, with 14 bases between the two germline ends. The length of the CDR3 is 14 residues. The germline V gene has CDR1 PRHDT and CDR2 FYEKMQ (reference sequence). CDR3 nucleotides: TGTGCCAGCAGCTTTGGCCAGGGTGGCGACGAGCAGTACGTC. Protein product: CASSFGQGGDEQYV.

The chain has TRBV12-3 or TRBV12-4 and TRBJ1-1; D is perhaps TRBD1 (6 bases). Deletions cut 5 bases from V and 3 bases from J, with 13 bases between. This CDR3 is built from 14 residues. CDR3 amino acids: CASSTPGQHTEAFF. The CDR3 nucleotides are TGTGCCAGCAGTACCCCGGGACAACACACTGAAGCTTTCTTT.

This chain links TRBV5-6 with TRBJ1-1; 10 positions agree with TRBD1. Germline loops: CDR1 SGHDT, CDR2 YYEEEE. Trimming removed 3 bases from V and 7 bases from J; junction bases left unmatched: 3. The CDR3 spans 13 residues. The CDR3 coding sequence is TGTGCCAGCAGCTGGACAGGGGGAGATGAAGCTTTCTTT. Protein: CASSWTGGDEAFF.

The rearrangement joins TRBV18 to TRBJ2-1; 7 bases map to TRBD2. The junction had 11 bases not matched to a gene; V was cut back by 5 bases and J by 4 bases. This CDR3 region has 16 residues. Germline CDR1 and CDR2: KGHSH and LQKENI. The CDR3 DNA reads TGTGCCAGCTCAATTCAGCCTAGCGGAAGTTACAATGAGCAGTTCTTC. It yields the protein CASSIQPSGSYNEQFF. Full variable domain (outside the CDR3, taken from reference TRBV18 and TRBJ2-1): NAGVMQNPRHLVRRRGQEARLRCSPMKGHSHVYWYRQLPEEGLKFMVYLQKENIIDESGMPKERFSAEFPKEGPSILRIQQVVRGDSAAYFCASSIQPSGSYNEQFFGPGTRLTVL.

The CDR3 reads CASSIGTGGGETQYF. The CDR3 DNA sequence: TGTGCCAGCAGTATTGGGACAGGGGGCGGGGAGACCCAGTACTTC. V gene TRBV12-3 or TRBV12-4 combines with J gene TRBJ2-5; 12 positions match TRBD1. This CDR3 is 15 amino acids long. Losses at the gene ends were 5 bases for V and 5 bases for J; bases not matched to a gene: 6.

This clonotype was observed a few times. Written as DNA, the CDR3 is TGTGCCAGCAGCCCAACGGGGGGACTAGGTGTGACCCAGTACTTC. It specifies CASSPTGGLGVTQYF. The chain links TRBV7-9 to TRBJ2-5, with 8 positions matching TRBD2. This CDR3 region has 15 residues. Germline CDR1 and CDR2: SEHNR and FQNEAQ (reference sequence). Trimming took 5 bases from V and 7 from J; bases not matched to a gene: 12.

A few counts support this clonotype. The genes are TRBV11-2 and TRBJ2-1; 7 positions agree with TRBD1. This CDR3 contains 18 residues. Trimming took 10 bases from V and 0 from J; bases not matched to a gene: 18. Germline V gene data show CDR1 as SGHAT and CDR2 as FQNNGV. The DNA of the CDR3 is TGTGCCACCACAGGGGCAGGCCAGCGGACGAGCTCCTACAATGAGCAGTTCTTC. Protein product: CATTGAGQRTSSYNEQFF.

This clonotype was seen only a few times. V gene TRBV10-3 combines with J gene TRBJ1-5; TRBD1 matches 7 bases. CDR3 length: 17 residues. Trimming removed 6 bases from V and 0 bases from J; junction bases left unmatched: 11. CDR1 and CDR2 (germline): ENHRY, SYGVKD. CDR3 loop: CAISVNPGGDSNQPQHF. CDR3 coding DNA: TGTGCCATCAGCGTTAACCCAGGGGGGGATAGCAATCAGCCCCAGCATTTT.

This chain connects TRBV24-1 to TRBJ2-2, with unresolved D. With 1 base removed from V and 2 bases from J, the gap between germline ends came to 10 bases. Germline CDR1 and CDR2: KGHDR and SFDVKD. This CDR3 spans 16 amino acids. CDR3 DNA: TGTGCCACCAGTGATTTAGGCGCCGAAAACACCGGGGAGCTGTTTTTT. Its protein is CATSDLGAENTGELFF.

The sample holds many counts of this clonotype. An end of the junction differs from the germline gene, which may be a read error. The chain employs TRBV12-3 or TRBV12-4 and TRBJ2-1; 12 bases align to TRBD2. The CDR3 is 14 amino acids. The CDR3 loop is CASSLAGGPYEQFF. CDR3 nucleotide sequence: TGTGCCAGCAGTCTAGCGGGAGGGCCCTATGAGCAGTTCTTC.

J is TRBJ2-5 and V is TRBV5-1, with D maybe TRBD1 (6 bases). Germline assignment: CDR1 SGHRS and CDR2 YFSETQ. There are 14 residues in the CDR3. Between the trimmed V and J ends, which lost 7 bases and 1 base, there was a span of 14 bases. The chain's CDR3 is CASRPLGAQETQYF. The CDR3 bases are TGCGCCAGCCGCCCCTTGGGGGCCCAAGAGACCCAGTACTTC.